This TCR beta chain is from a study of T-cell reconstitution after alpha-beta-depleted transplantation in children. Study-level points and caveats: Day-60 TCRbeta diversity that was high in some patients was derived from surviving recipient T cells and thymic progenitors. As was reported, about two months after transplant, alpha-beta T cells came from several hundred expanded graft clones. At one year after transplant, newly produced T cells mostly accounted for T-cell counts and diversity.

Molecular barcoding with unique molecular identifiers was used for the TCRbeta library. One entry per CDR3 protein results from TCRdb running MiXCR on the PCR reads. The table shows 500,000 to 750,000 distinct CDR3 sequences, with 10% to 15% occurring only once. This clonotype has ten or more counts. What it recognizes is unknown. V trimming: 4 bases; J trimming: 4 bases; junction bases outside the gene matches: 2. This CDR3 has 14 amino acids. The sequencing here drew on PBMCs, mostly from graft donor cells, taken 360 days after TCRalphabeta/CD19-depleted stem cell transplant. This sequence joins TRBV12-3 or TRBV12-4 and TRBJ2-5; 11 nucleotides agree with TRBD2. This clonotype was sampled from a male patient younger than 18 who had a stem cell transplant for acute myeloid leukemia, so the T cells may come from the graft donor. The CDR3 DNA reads TGTGCCAGCAGTTCCGGACTAGCGGGAGAGACCCAGTACTTC. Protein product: CASSSGLAGETQYF.